The 20 T cell receptor beta chains presented below share a single source sample, sequenced in a study of blood T cell repertoires in COVID-19. Sequencing used immunoSEQ multiplex PCR; TCRdb keeps in-frame clones, though not all of them. The repertoire holds just under 65,000 clones, about 76% seen once, with approximately 5.3% in the top ten. The sequencing input was peripheral blood. These receptors were obtained from a human donor in a cohort sampled during active COVID-19.

The genes are TRBV7-6 and TRBJ2-5; no definite D call. Germline V gene lookup returns CDR1 SGHVS and CDR2 FNYEAQ. V lost 0 bases and J 2 bases, leaving 16 bases between the germline ends. The CDR3 loop spans 17 amino acids. CDR3 in DNA: TGTGCCAGCAGCTTAGCGCATATCAGGTCCTCGCAAGAGACCCAGTACTTC. Amino acid sequence: CASSLAHIRSSQETQYF.

In its sample, this clone was seen a few times. J is TRBJ1-5 and V is TRBV6-6, with 8 nucleotides matching TRBD1. Unmatched junction bases numbered 6, after V lost 7 bases and J lost 4 bases. Germline assignment: CDR1 MNHNY and CDR2 SVGAGI (reference sequence). This CDR3 region has 14 residues. The DNA for the CDR3 is TGTGCCAGCACCGGGACAGGTACGAATCAGCCCCAGCATTTT. This gives the protein CASTGTGTNQPQHF.

V is TRBV7-6 and J is TRBJ1-1; D is unclear. The germline V gene encodes CDR1 SGHVS and CDR2 FNYEAQ. The CDR3 sequence is 16 residues long. V lost 2 bases to trimming and J lost 7 bases, with 20 bases between them. The CDR3 coding sequence is TGTGCCAGCAGCTTAACCCCTGTTTCCGGGTTCAGTGAAGCTTTCTTT. Protein sequence: CASSLTPVSGFSEAFF.

The gene calls are TRBV19 and TRBJ2-7; 7 bases fit TRBD1. This CDR3 spans 15 amino acids. V was clipped by 5 bases and J by 9 bases; unmatched bases: 16. CDR1 and CDR2 (germline): LNHDA, SQIVND (reference sequence). The CDR3 reads CASSGRQGGEVGQYF. For the CDR3, the DNA is TGTGCCAGTAGTGGAAGACAGGGCGGAGAGGTGGGGCAGTACTTC.

This clone was detected once. The genes are TRBV5-5 and TRBJ1-3; the D gene is possibly TRBD1 (5 bases). The CDR3 contains 15 residues. Trimming took off 0 bases at V and 0 bases at J, with 7 bases between the two ends. Germline assignment: CDR1 SGHKS and CDR2 YYEKEE (reference sequence). The chain's CDR3 is CASSLEGFSGNTIYF. Here the CDR3 DNA reads TGTGCCAGCAGCTTGGAGGGGTTCTCTGGAAACACCATATATTTT.

The chain recombines TRBV6-1 with TRBJ1-3; 10 bases fit TRBD1. Losses at the gene ends were 0 bases for V and 3 bases for J; bases not matched to a gene: 2. CDR1 MNHNS and CDR2 SASEGT come from the germline V gene. CDR3 length equals 16 residues. CDR3 region: CASSEAGTGVGNTIYF. The CDR3 nucleotides are TGTGCCAGCAGTGAAGCCGGGACAGGGGTTGGAAACACCATATATTTT.

The chain uses TRBV6-1 and TRBJ1-6; D unresolved. CDR3 size: 18 residues. Germline V gives CDR1 MNHNS, CDR2 SASEGT. The ends were cut back, 1 base at V and 0 bases at J, with 13 bases in the middle. The DNA of the CDR3 is TGTGCCAGCAGTGAAGTCCAACCTTCGAGCTCCTATAATTCACCCCTCCACTTT. Amino acids: CASSEVQPSSSYNSPLHF.

The V and J genes are TRBV5-1 and TRBJ1-2; 7 nucleotides agree with TRBD1. With V trimmed by 0 bases and J by 7 bases, 6 bases remained unmatched. Germline-derived CDR1 and CDR2 are SGHRS and YFSETQ. The CDR3 runs to 14 residues. CDR3 amino acids: CASSLVSGGLGYTF. The CDR3 DNA sequence: TGCGCCAGCAGCTTGGTGTCAGGGGGTCTTGGCTACACCTTC. The variable domain in full, with the rest retrieved from reference TRBV5-1 and TRBJ1-2, is KAGVTQTPRYLIKTRGQQVTLSCSPISGHRSVSWYQQTPGQGLQFLFEYFSETQRNKGNFPGRFSGRQFSNSRSEMNVSTLELGDSALYLCASSLVSGGLGYTFGSGTRLTVV.

The chain has TRBV28 and TRBJ1-2, with TRBD1 matching over 9 bases. Trimming took 5 bases from V and 11 from J; bases not matched to a gene: 12. Per germline, CDR1 MDHEN and CDR2 SYDVKM. This CDR3 comprises 14 residues. CDR3 protein: CASSTRQGVFGYTF. The DNA of the CDR3 is TGTGCCAGCAGTACCCGACAGGGGGTGTTTGGGTACACCTTC.

The rearrangement joins TRBV20-1 to TRBJ2-1, with 8 bases identical to TRBD2. Germline V gene data show CDR1 as DFQATT and CDR2 as SNEGSKA (reference sequence). CDR3 length equals 10 residues. As DNA, the CDR3 is TGCAGCCCTCTTAGCGGGGCGCAGTTCTTC. It yields the protein CSPLSGAQFF.

The rearrangement joins TRBV28 to TRBJ2-7; D uncertain. CDR1 is MDHEN, CDR2 SYDVKM, per germline. V was clipped by 5 bases and J by 1 base, with 3 bases between them. There are 11 residues in the CDR3. CDR3 DNA: TGTGCCAGCAGTGCGTCCTACGAGCAGTACTTC. It encodes CASSASYEQYF.

As concerns this clone: Other DNA sequences of this sample code for an identical CDR3. The chain recombines TRBV9 with TRBJ1-1; 8 bases line up with TRBD1. The junction had 2 bases not matched to a gene; V was cut back by 0 bases and J by 1 base. Germline lookup yields CDR1 SGDLS and CDR2 YYNGEE. This CDR3 is built from 15 residues. The CDR3 loop is CASSVGTGTNTEAFF. CDR3 bases: TGTGCCAGCAGCGTAGGGACAGGGACGAACACTGAAGCTTTCTTT.

The V and J genes are TRBV5-1 and TRBJ1-4; 9 nucleotides align to TRBD1. Germline loops: CDR1 SGHRS, CDR2 YFSETQ. This CDR3 is 15 amino acids long. Germline trimming cut 4 bases from V and 8 bases from J; bases unmatched to any gene: 9. The CDR3 coding sequence is TGCGCCAGCAGCGTGGACAGGGGCTTAGGGGAAAAACTGTTTTTT. This encodes CASSVDRGLGEKLFF.

This chain connects TRBV24-1 to TRBJ2-5; TRBD2 aligns across 12 bases. Germline V lookup: CDR1 KGHDR, CDR2 SFDVKD. This CDR3 spans 16 amino acids. The trim removed 3 bases at V and 2 bases at J, leaving 3 bases unmatched. The CDR3 DNA reads TGTGCCACCAGTGATAATGGACTAGCGGGGCAAGAGACCCAGTACTTC. Translation gives CATSDNGLAGQETQYF.

The V gene is TRBV5-1, the J gene TRBJ1-4; no clear D gene. CDR1 is SGHRS and CDR2 is YFSETQ in the germline V gene. V lost 4 bases and J 7 bases, leaving 11 bases between the germline ends. The CDR3 is 13 residues long. DNA for the CDR3: TGCGCCAGCAGCCCAAACATTGGTGAAAAACTGTTTTTT. Amino acid sequence: CASSPNIGEKLFF. The variable domain in full, completed from reference TRBV5-1 and TRBJ1-4, reads KAGVTQTPRYLIKTRGQQVTLSCSPISGHRSVSWYQQTPGQGLQFLFEYFSETQRNKGNFPGRFSGRQFSNSRSEMNVSTLELGDSALYLCASSPNIGEKLFFGSGTQLSVL.

This rearrangement joins TRBV5-4 to TRBJ2-5, with D possibly being TRBD2 (6 bases). Per germline, CDR1 SGHNT and CDR2 YYREEE (reference sequence). V shed 4 bases and J shed 1 base, with 14 bases lying between them. The CDR3 length is 15 residues. CDR3 region: CASSGREAGQETQYF. The CDR3 DNA reads as TGTGCCAGCAGCGGCAGGGAAGCGGGCCAAGAGACCCAGTACTTC.

The chain couples TRBV7-6 to TRBJ1-3; D possibly corresponds to TRBD1 (5 bases). CDR3 length: 17 amino acids. V lost 3 bases and J lost 0, with 15 bases in between. The germline gives CDR1 SGHVS, CDR2 FNYEAQ. As DNA, the CDR3 is TGTGCCAGCAGCTTGTCCGTCGGGGGGGACTCTGGAAACACCATATATTTT. Translation gives CASSLSVGGDSGNTIYF.

Regarding this clone: The identical CDR3 is also encoded by other nucleotide sequences in the sample. The chain recombines TRBV12-3 or TRBV12-4 with TRBJ1-1; 7 bases line up with TRBD1. CDR3 size: 13 residues. Germline trimming cut 6 bases from V and 1 base from J; bases unmatched to any gene: 2. The CDR3 spells CASRRTGNTEAFF. CDR3 DNA sequence: TGTGCCAGCAGACGGACAGGGAACACTGAAGCTTTCTTT.

CDR3 amino acids: CASSLAPYPGYEQYF. The CDR3 bases are TGTGCCAGCAGCTTAGCCCCCTATCCGGGGTACGAGCAGTACTTC. The gene calls are TRBV7-2 and TRBJ2-7, with D perhaps TRBD2 (5 bases). This CDR3 has 15 amino acids. V was cut by 0 bases and J by 4 bases, with 13 bases left in between. Germline CDR1 and CDR2: SGHTA and FQGNSA.

The rearrangement joins TRBV6-5 to TRBJ2-3; 14 bases are a match to TRBD2. Germline V gene data show CDR1 as MNHEY and CDR2 as SVGAGI. Trimming removed 7 bases from V and 3 bases from J; junction bases left unmatched: 3. The CDR3 loop spans 15 amino acids. Here the CDR3 DNA reads TGTGCCAGCATTCGGACTAGCGGGGGGACAGATACGCAGTATTTT. This sequence encodes CASIRTSGGTDTQYF.